Included here is one TCR beta chain sequence, with context. Antigen: not known. Use of 60 Vbeta and 13 Jbeta primers characterized the PCR. The table came from immunoSEQ multiplex PCR; TCRdb's copy has only in-frame clones and leaves some out. Counted here are 100,000 to 150,000 clones, over 60% occurring once; the ten biggest clones make up roughly 1%. The data derive from a study of cytomegalovirus exposure and HLA in healthy donors. Germline V gene sequence: CDR1 MNHEY, CDR2 SVGAGI. Trimming removed 2 bases from V and 5 bases from J, with 9 bases in between. The CDR3 loop spans 13 amino acids. Study-wide points: Several of the most significant clusters were apparently associated with common viral pathogens in a later analysis. The listing of approximately 160 TCR beta chains classed them as cytomegalovirus-associated. Segments of the TCR beta V type were, in most cases, productive about 90% or about 30% of the time in an earlier analysis.

The chain joins TRBV6-5 to TRBJ2-5; the D gene is possibly TRBD1 (5 bases). The sample comprised PBMCs. The receptor comes from a woman aged 60 to 75 in good health and CMV-seronegative. CDR3 protein: CASSYRGSETQYF. Here the CDR3 DNA reads TGTGCCAGCAGTTACAGGGGTTCGGAGACCCAGTACTTC.